This passage covers 29 T cell receptor beta chains from one sample sequenced in a study of neurological immune-mediated disorders. TCRdb analysed the 5' RACE reads with MiXCR anew, one entry per CDR3 protein. The data show about 120,000 distinct CDR3 sequences, around 3% seen once. Sequencing used PBMCs. These TCRs come from a woman aged 25 to 45 with multiple sclerosis.

There are many counts of this clonotype. The chain's CDR3 is CASSQDVGYEQYF. Written as DNA, the CDR3 is TGTGCCAGCAGCCAAGATGTAGGCTACGAGCAGTACTTC. V usage is TRBV3-1 and J usage is TRBJ2-7; D gene uncertain. The germline V gene has CDR1 LGHDT and CDR2 YNNKEL (reference sequence). The CDR3 is 13 amino acids. With 0 bases removed from V and 3 bases from J, the gap between germline ends came to 6 bases.

This clonotype showed up many times. The chain recombines TRBV29-1 with TRBJ1-2; 9 nucleotides line up with TRBD1. V shed 7 bases, J shed 7 bases, and the junction held 7 bases outside the gene matches. This CDR3 has 12 amino acids. Germline CDR1 SQVTM, CDR2 ANQGSEA. This CDR3 reads CSAIQGAGGYTF. In nucleotides, the CDR3 is TGCAGCGCTATACAGGGGGCGGGTGGCTACACCTTC.

Ten or more counts support this clonotype. The chain recombines TRBV5-5 with TRBJ1-3; 8 bases map to TRBD1. With V trimmed by 4 bases and J by 1 base, 7 bases remained unmatched. The germline CDR1 and CDR2 sequences are SGHKS and YYEKEE (reference sequence). The CDR3 spans 16 residues. The CDR3 reads CASSPIRQGSGNTIYF. Written as DNA, the CDR3 is TGTGCCAGCAGCCCTATTAGACAGGGGTCTGGAAACACCATATATTTT.

This clonotype was recorded at least ten times. J is TRBJ2-1 and V is TRBV6-4; 8 positions match TRBD2. This CDR3 has 15 amino acids. Trimming removed 3 bases from V and 6 bases from J; junction bases left unmatched: 7. The V gene's germline CDR1 is MRHNA and CDR2 SNTAGT. The CDR3 DNA sequence: TGTGCCAGCAGTGATTATGCGGGGGGCCCCAATGAGCAGTTCTTC. Protein: CASSDYAGGPNEQFF.

This clonotype was detected many times. Here the CDR3 reads CASSFGGGGGDTQYF. CDR3 nucleotide sequence: TGTGCCAGCAGTTTCGGCGGGGGAGGTGGAGATACGCAGTATTTT. The V call is TRBV12-3 or TRBV12-4, the J call TRBJ2-3, with 7 nucleotides matching TRBD2. The CDR3 is made up of 15 amino acids. The V gene end was trimmed by 3 bases and the J gene end by 5 bases; junction bases not matched to a gene: 8.

This clonotype appeared many times. V usage is TRBV9 and J usage is TRBJ1-2; 10 bases map to TRBD1. The CDR3 totals 15 residues. J was trimmed by 6 bases and V by 0 bases; bases with no gene match: 5. CDR1 and CDR2 from the germline V gene are SGDLS and YYNGEE. The DNA for the CDR3 is TGTGCCAGCAGCGTAGCTGGAGGACAGGGGGATGGCTACACCTTC. Protein sequence: CASSVAGGQGDGYTF.

With regard to this clonotype: A single base separates this from a much larger clone, so it may be a read error. The rearrangement joins TRBV6-6 to TRBJ1-5; tentative D call: TRBD1 (5 bases). The CDR3 is 13 amino acids. Germline CDR1 and CDR2: MNHNY and SVGAGI (reference sequence). The CDR3: CASSYEGVQHQHF. DNA for the CDR3: TGTGCCAGCAGCTACGAAGGGGTGCAGCACCAGCATTTT.

Concerning this clonotype: A much larger clone sits a single nucleotide away, making a read error possible. The V call is TRBV20-1, the J call TRBJ1-3, with 11 nucleotides matching TRBD1. Per the germline V gene, CDR1 is DFQATT and CDR2 is SNEGSKA (reference sequence). This CDR3 spans 14 amino acids. The CDR3 DNA sequence: TGCAGTGCCTGGACAGGGGGCTCTGGAAAAACCATATATTTT. This gives the protein CSAWTGGSGKTIYF.

The sample holds many counts of this clonotype. V gene TRBV4-3 combines with J gene TRBJ1-3, with 9 bases aligning to TRBD1. The CDR3 runs 14 residues. The germline gives CDR1 LGHNA, CDR2 YSLEER. Unmatched junction bases numbered 2, after V lost 4 bases and J lost 4 bases. CDR3 region: CASSLGTGGNTIYF. Here the CDR3 DNA reads TGCGCCAGCAGCCTAGGGACAGGGGGAAACACCATATATTTT.

This clonotype was found many times. The rearrangement joins TRBV19 to TRBJ1-1; 7 bases fit TRBD1. J lost 0 bases, V lost 5 bases, and 12 bases had no gene match. The CDR3 runs to 17 residues. CDR1 and CDR2 (germline): LNHDA, SQIVND (reference sequence). The CDR3 here is CASSDTGLGGMNTEAFF. In nucleotides, the CDR3 is TGTGCCAGTAGTGACACAGGGCTAGGGGGCATGAACACTGAAGCTTTCTTT.

This clonotype was picked up many times. V usage is TRBV5-6 and J usage is TRBJ2-4, with D unresolved. Germline V gene sequence: CDR1 SGHDT, CDR2 YYEEEE. The ends were cut back, 1 base at V and 0 bases at J, with 8 bases in the middle. CDR3 length: 15 residues. CDR3 sequence (DNA): TGTGCCAGCAGCTTGTATCGGCTAGCCAAAAACATTCAGTACTTC. Amino acid sequence: CASSLYRLAKNIQYF. Supplemented by reference TRBV5-6 and TRBJ2-4, the full variable domain reads DAGVTQSPTHLIKTRGQQVTLRCSPKSGHDTVSWYQQALGQGPQFIFQYYEEEERQRGNFPDRFSGHQFPNYSSELNVNALLLGDSALYLCASSLYRLAKNIQYFGAGTRLSVL.

This clonotype was counted at least ten times. The V and J genes are TRBV30 and TRBJ2-3; D not resolved. CDR3 size: 14 residues. The V gene's germline CDR1 is GTSNPN and CDR2 SVGIG (reference sequence). V lost 3 bases, J lost 4 bases, and 14 bases lay in between. This CDR3 reads CAWSTIRAPDTQYF. The CDR3 nucleotides are TGTGCCTGGAGCACTATCCGGGCCCCAGATACGCAGTATTTT.

This clonotype was counted at least ten times. The chain has TRBV7-2 and TRBJ2-1; the match to TRBD2 covers 8 bases. The CDR3 totals 15 residues. The germline V gene encodes CDR1 SGHTA and CDR2 FQGNSA. V shed 0 bases and J 3 bases; nucleotides not matched to a gene: 1. CDR3 DNA: TGTGCCAGCAGCTTAGCTAGCGGGAACTACAATGAGCAGTTCTTC. Translation: CASSLASGNYNEQFF.

Ten or more counts support this clonotype. CDR3 sequence: CASSPDRWGTLGNNQPQHF. CDR3 nucleotide sequence: TGTGCCAGCAGTCCGGACAGGTGGGGGACCCTGGGGAATAATCAGCCCCAGCATTTT. The chain carries TRBV6-2 or TRBV6-3 and TRBJ1-5, with TRBD1 matching over 7 bases. CDR1 MNHEY and CDR2 SVGEGT come from the germline V gene. This CDR3 comprises 19 residues. V shed 5 bases, J shed 4 bases, and the junction held 20 bases outside the gene matches.

This clonotype was detected many times. The chain recombines TRBV7-9 with TRBJ2-3; 16 nucleotides line up with TRBD2. This CDR3 is 20 amino acids long. The trim removed 5 bases at V and 4 bases at J, leaving 15 bases unmatched. Germline CDR1 is SEHNR and CDR2 is FQNEAQ (reference sequence). For the CDR3, the DNA is TGTGCCAGCAGCCACTCGGGACTAGCGGGAGGGCCGAAGGGTGCAGATACGCAGTATTTT. Protein sequence: CASSHSGLAGGPKGADTQYF.

This clonotype was seen many times. The CDR3, as DNA: TGCAGTGCTAGCGGGAGAGTGTACGATACGCAGTATTTT. This gives the protein CSASGRVYDTQYF. The V call is TRBV20-1, the J call TRBJ2-3, with D tentatively TRBD2 (6 bases). V was clipped by 3 bases and J by 6 bases, with 13 bases between them. The CDR3 runs to 13 residues. Germline V gene lookup returns CDR1 DFQATT and CDR2 SNEGSKA (reference sequence).

The chain employs TRBV20-1 and TRBJ1-1; TRBD1 is a possible D gene (5 bases). CDR3 length: 14 amino acids. The ends were cut back, 3 bases at V and 0 bases at J, with 11 bases in the middle. Germline lookup yields CDR1 DFQATT and CDR2 SNEGSKA (reference sequence). The CDR3 DNA is TGCAGTGCTAGTAGGGGACTGATGAACACTGAAGCTTTCTTT. Amino acid sequence: CSASRGLMNTEAFF.

This clonotype was seen repeatedly, ten times or more. The chain carries TRBV15 and TRBJ2-3; no clear D. Germline CDR1 and CDR2: LNHNV and YYDKDF (reference sequence). This CDR3 contains 15 residues. Trimming left V 3 bases short and J 2 bases short, with 12 bases between. CDR3 nucleotides: TGTGCCACCAGCAGGGGTGGACGGTCCACAGATACGCAGTATTTT. It translates to CATSRGGRSTDTQYF.

This clonotype showed up many times. This chain joins TRBV4-3 and TRBJ2-5; 14 bases are a match to TRBD2. V was clipped by 1 base and J by 7 bases; unmatched bases: 5. Germline V gives CDR1 LGHNA, CDR2 YSLEER. The CDR3 runs to 16 residues. The CDR3 sequence is CASSQAGTSGGATQYF. CDR3 sequence (DNA): TGCGCCAGCAGCCAAGCCGGGACTAGCGGGGGAGCGACCCAGTACTTC.

The chain joins TRBV19 to TRBJ2-5; no definite D call. Trimming took 1 base from V and 5 from J, leaving 11 bases between them. Germline CDR1 and CDR2: LNHDA and SQIVND (reference sequence). The CDR3 runs 14 residues. The CDR3 nucleotides read TGTGCCAGTAGTATAGGAGACGGGCGGGAGACCCAGTACTTC. It encodes CASSIGDGRETQYF.

This clonotype was seen repeatedly, ten times or more. Here the CDR3 DNA reads TGCGCCAGCAGCTTGGAACTAGCTGTCGGGGAGCTGTTTTTT. Translated, it gives CASSLELAVGELFF. The V call is TRBV5-1, the J call TRBJ2-2; possibly TRBD2 for D (6 bases). The germline CDR1 and CDR2 sequences are SGHRS and YFSETQ. V dropped 0 bases and J dropped 7 bases, with 10 bases sitting between them. This CDR3 is 14 amino acids long.

This clonotype showed up many times. The rearrangement joins TRBV20-1 to TRBJ2-4; D unclear. The germline gives CDR1 DFQATT, CDR2 SNEGSKA (reference sequence). V was cut by 3 bases and J by 0 bases, with 12 bases left in between. The CDR3 length is 15 residues. The CDR3 region is CSASLGDLAKNIQYF. In DNA form, the CDR3 reads TGCAGTGCTAGTCTCGGAGACTTAGCCAAAAACATTCAGTACTTC.

This clonotype was observed at least ten times. V gene TRBV7-2 combines with J gene TRBJ2-1; TRBD2 matches at 14 bases. The CDR3 covers 17 residues. Per the germline V gene, CDR1 is SGHTA and CDR2 is FQGNSA. Losses at the gene ends were 0 bases for V and 4 bases for J; bases not matched to a gene: 2. CDR3 in DNA: TGTGCCAGCAGCTTAGCCCGGACTAGCGGGAGGTACAATGAGCAGTTCTTC. Translated, it gives CASSLARTSGRYNEQFF.

This clonotype was detected ten times or more. The chain joins TRBV6-1 to TRBJ2-3; 15 bases are shared with TRBD2. CDR3 length: 15 residues. Trimming removed 4 bases from V and 4 bases from J; junction bases left unmatched: 0. Germline V lookup: CDR1 MNHNS, CDR2 SASEGT. Here the CDR3 reads CASSGTSGGADTQYF. The DNA of the CDR3 is TGTGCCAGCAGTGGGACTAGCGGGGGGGCAGATACGCAGTATTTT.

This clonotype was observed many times. The chain combines TRBV15 with TRBJ1-6; 7 nucleotides line up with TRBD1. The CDR3 spans 16 residues. With 0 bases clipped from V and 4 bases from J, the junction kept 3 bases outside the gene matches. Per the germline V gene, CDR1 is LNHNV and CDR2 is YYDKDF (reference sequence). CDR3 protein: CATSREGGQYNSPLHF. CDR3 in DNA: TGTGCCACCAGCAGAGAGGGGGGACAGTATAATTCACCCCTCCACTTT.

This clonotype was counted at least ten times. The chain uses TRBV20-1 and TRBJ2-7; TRBD2 matches at 7 bases. The CDR3 loop spans 14 amino acids. J lost 3 bases, V lost 5 bases, and 10 bases had no gene match. Per the germline V gene, CDR1 is DFQATT and CDR2 is SNEGSKA (reference sequence). The chain's CDR3 is CSAFERGGFYEQYF. The CDR3 DNA is TGCAGTGCTTTCGAGCGCGGGGGTTTCTACGAGCAGTACTTC.

This clonotype was seen many times. The V call is TRBV7-8, the J call TRBJ2-5, with 8 bases aligning to TRBD2. Germline CDR1 SGHVS, CDR2 FQNEAQ. This CDR3 is 15 amino acids long. Germline trimming cut 6 bases from V and 2 bases from J; bases unmatched to any gene: 8. The CDR3 is CASRISGALQETQYF. In DNA form, the CDR3 reads TGTGCCAGCAGGATTAGCGGGGCCCTACAAGAGACCCAGTACTTC.

In this sample, this clonotype turned up a few times. A much larger clone differs from this one at a single base, so this may be a read error. The V gene is TRBV20-1, the J gene TRBJ2-1; D may be TRBD1 (6 bases). This CDR3 has 14 amino acids. Germline CDR1 and CDR2: DFQATT and SNEGSKA (reference sequence). V was cut by 6 bases and J by 0 bases, with 12 bases left in between. CDR3 region: CSAQQGTSYNEQFF. CDR3 coding DNA: TGCAGTGCCCAACAGGGTACCTCCTACAATGAGCAGTTCTTC.

This clonotype was seen only a few times. This chain uses TRBV14 with TRBJ2-5; maybe TRBD2 (6 bases). The ends were cut back, 4 bases at V and 1 base at J, with 10 bases in the middle. Germline loops: CDR1 SGHDN, CDR2 FVKESK. The CDR3 spans 14 residues. This CDR3 is CASSLLAPQETQYF. The CDR3 region has the DNA TGTGCCAGCAGCCTCCTAGCGCCCCAAGAGACCCAGTACTTC.